The 8 T cell receptor beta chains given below trace back to one sample, sequenced in a study of T cells in localized non-small cell lung cancer. Repertoires were generated with immunoSEQ multiplex PCR, while TCRdb's copy carries only in-frame clones and drops some. The profile covers tens of thousands of clones, with roughly 81% appearing a single time and 13% taken by the ten largest. Material: peripheral blood, obtained before any cancer treatment. Source of these receptors: a female donor at least 60 years old with stage I lung adenocarcinoma.

J is TRBJ1-1 and V is TRBV29-1, with D hard to call. The germline V gene has CDR1 SQVTM and CDR2 ANQGSEA. Between the trimmed V and J ends, which lost 4 bases and 1 base, there was a span of 7 bases. The CDR3 runs 12 residues. The CDR3 is CSVVLPNTEAFF. The CDR3 DNA follows: TGCAGCGTTGTCCTCCCGAACACTGAAGCTTTCTTT.

The chain has TRBV5-1 and TRBJ1-1; perhaps TRBD1 as D (6 bases). V lost 0 bases to trimming and J lost 0 bases, with 12 bases between them. Germline lookup yields CDR1 SGHRS and CDR2 YFSETQ. The CDR3 runs 16 residues. The CDR3 DNA reads TGCGCCAGCAGCTTGGACCTGACAGGAGTGAACACTGAAGCTTTCTTT. Protein: CASSLDLTGVNTEAFF.

This sequence joins TRBV6-6 and TRBJ1-5; D is unclear. There are 11 residues in the CDR3. The germline V gene has CDR1 MNHNY and CDR2 SVGAGI (reference sequence). V dropped 7 bases and J dropped 9 bases, with 10 bases sitting between them. The CDR3 loop reads CASTQAGPQHF. The CDR3 DNA reads as TGTGCCAGCACCCAGGCAGGGCCCCAGCATTTT.

The chain's CDR3 is CASSQGSGGGQNIQYF. CDR3 sequence (DNA): TGTGCCAGCAGCCAAGGATCGGGCGGGGGACAAAACATTCAGTACTTC. The chain recombines TRBV4-2 with TRBJ2-4; 7 bases align to TRBD2. V shed 1 base and J 5 bases; nucleotides not matched to a gene: 8. There are 16 residues in the CDR3. Per the germline V gene, CDR1 is LGHNA and CDR2 is YNFKEQ.

This clone was counted between two and nine times. The chain links TRBV19 to TRBJ1-1; D remains ambiguous. The V end lost 6 bases, the J end lost 12 bases, and 20 bases lay between the germline ends. The CDR3 contains 13 residues. The germline V gene has CDR1 LNHDA and CDR2 SQIVND (reference sequence). The CDR3 region is CASRRVGELDSFF. CDR3 DNA sequence: TGTGCCAGTAGAAGGGTCGGGGAACTTGACTCTTTCTTT.

The V call is TRBV5-3, the J call TRBJ2-1; D call uncertain. TRBV5-3 is an ORF, with its function uncertain. CDR3 length: 13 amino acids. Trimming took 5 bases from V and 0 from J, leaving 6 bases between them. CDR3 protein: CARRWYSYNEQFF. The CDR3 DNA reads TGTGCCAGAAGGTGGTACTCCTACAATGAGCAGTTCTTC.

The rearrangement joins TRBV4-2 to TRBJ2-1; D unclear. V was clipped by 0 bases and J by 5 bases, with 5 bases between them. The CDR3 is 13 residues long. Germline CDR1 is LGHNA and CDR2 is YNFKEQ. This chain's CDR3 is CASSQDVDNEQFF. CDR3 coding DNA: TGTGCCAGCAGCCAAGATGTAGACAATGAGCAGTTCTTC.

This sequence joins TRBV19 and TRBJ1-3; D not certain. Trimming took off 3 bases at V and 0 bases at J, with 12 bases between the two ends. The CDR3 runs to 16 residues. The V gene's germline CDR1 is LNHDA and CDR2 SQIVND (reference sequence). The DNA for the CDR3 is TGTGCCAGTAGTATCATTGGACGGACCTCTGGAAACACCATATATTTT. It yields the protein CASSIIGRTSGNTIYF.